This T cell receptor (beta chain) was sequenced in a study of shared clonotypes between healthy human individuals. Deep-level assay runs were performed. Sequencing was performed with immunoSEQ multiplex PCR; in TCRdb, only in-frame clones are kept and a portion is missing. The sample yields over 850,000 clones, around 82% seen once. In the CD4+ fraction, cells were divided into CD45RA+ naive and CD45RA-negative memory subsets. Sequencing was done on a sample of memory CD4+ T cells from PBMCs. Subset noted: CD45RA-negative fraction. The TCR was taken from a young man in good health. Some clones in this sample may be carry-over from other donors' samples.

The DNA of the CDR3 is TGCGCCAGCAGCTTGGACCTGGTCAGGGAGACCCAGTACTTC. It codes for CASSLDLVRETQYF. V gene TRBV5-1 combines with J gene TRBJ2-5; D is undetermined. Germline V CDR1 and CDR2: SGHRS, YFSETQ. The V and J ends lost 0 bases and 5 bases respectively, with 11 bases between them. This CDR3 region has 14 residues.